The rows below give T cell receptor beta chains drawn from one sample of a study of cytomegalovirus exposure and HLA in healthy donors. Data came from immunoSEQ multiplex PCR; TCRdb stores just in-frame clones and leaves some out. The sample carries around 130,000 clones, around 79% recorded once. What was sequenced was PBMCs. The receptors come from a woman under 30 in good health and CMV-seronegative. Each CDR3 is given with its conserved first and last residue. A D gene is named only where the DNA matches it firmly. Size is omitted from some rows. Given values are once, few, many or a class for expanded clones.

>TRBV5-1|.|.|TRBJ2-1
CASSPLGFGAQYEQFF
TGCGCCAGCAGCCCTCTTGGGTTCGGAGCGCAATATGAGCAGTTCTTC
>TRBV19|TRBD1|.|TRBJ1-5
CASSIGQGDQPQHF
TGTGCCAGTAGTATAGGACAGGGCGATCAGCCCCAGCATTTT
>TRBV30|TRBD1|.|TRBJ2-6
CAWSKDRSGANVLTF
TGTGCCTGGAGTAAGGACAGGTCTGGGGCCAACGTCCTGACTTTC
>TRBV5-4|TRBD1|.|TRBJ2-1
CASSLARTGFNEQFF
TGTGCCAGCAGCTTGGCACGGACAGGGTTCAATGAGCAGTTCTTC
>TRBV11-2|TRBD2|.|TRBJ2-2
CASSSRLADTNTGELFF
TGTGCCAGCAGCTCAAGACTAGCGGATACGAACACCGGGGAGCTGTTTTTT
>TRBV10-3|TRBD2|few|TRBJ2-7
CAIRVTSGGYEQYF
TGTGCCATCAGGGTGACTAGCGGGGGCTACGAGCAGTACTTC
>TRBV5-8|TRBD2|.|TRBJ2-1
CASMGLADNEQFF
TGTGCCAGCATGGGACTAGCGGACAATGAGCAGTTCTTC
>TRBV6-1|.|.|TRBJ2-7
CASSSGSYEQYF
TGCGCCAGCAGTAGCGGTTCCTACGAGCAGTACTTC
>TRBV6-5|.|.|TRBJ1-5
CASSYDQGQPQHF
TGTGCCAGCAGTTACGATCAGGGGCAGCCCCAGCATTTT
>TRBV20-1|.|.|TRBJ1-2
CSARGGGGYTF
TGCAGTGCTAGAGGGGGAGGAGGCTACACCTTC
>TRBV4-1|.|.|TRBJ1-1
CASSGRGLAWNTEAFF
TGCGCCAGCAGTGGGAGGGGCCTCGCCTGGAACACTGAAGCTTTCTTT
>TRBV19|.|.|TRBJ1-6
CASSIGGPGSPLHF
TGTGCCAGTAGTATCGGGGGGCCTGGTTCACCCCTCCACTTT
>TRBV19|.|.|TRBJ2-4
CASSRGVAENIQYF
TGTGCCAGTAGTCGTGGGGTAGCGGAAAACATTCAGTACTTC
>TRBV5-6|TRBD1|.|TRBJ1-1
CASSFGTGSNTEAFF
TGTGCCAGCAGCTTCGGGACAGGGTCGAACACTGAAGCTTTCTTT
>TRBV19|TRBD1|.|TRBJ2-7
CASSSQGAGLREQYF
TGTGCCAGTAGTTCTCAGGGGGCAGGGCTAAGGGAGCAGTACTTC
>TRBV19|.|.|TRBJ2-2
CASRRDPGANTGELFF
TGTGCCAGTAGGCGCGATCCGGGGGCGAACACCGGGGAGCTGTTTTTT
>TRBV21-1|.|.|TRBJ2-4
CASSPWAGRGAGGKNIQYF
TGTGCCAGCAGCCCATGGGCGGGTAGGGGCGCAGGGGGCAAAAACATTCAGTACTTC
>TRBV7-2|.|.|TRBJ1-3
CASSPQGSGNTIYF
TGTGCCAGCAGTCCTCAGGGATCGGGAAACACCATATATTTT
>TRBV6-5|TRBD2|.|TRBJ2-7
CASSWGGLASYEQYF
TGTGCCAGCAGTTGGGGGGGACTAGCGAGCTACGAGCAGTACTTC
>TRBV15|TRBD1|.|TRBJ2-3
CATLKDRAGGTQYF
TGTGCCACCTTGAAGGATAGGGCAGGGGGTACGCAGTATTTT
>TRBV18|TRBD2|.|TRBJ2-7
CASSPGLGSGSYEQYF
TGTGCCAGCTCACCAGGGTTGGGTAGCGGGAGCTACGAGCAGTACTTC
>TRBV5-4|TRBD1|once|TRBJ2-7
CASSTDRGFYEQYF
TGTGCCAGCAGCACAGACAGGGGATTCTACGAGCAGTACTTC
>TRBV29-1|.|.|TRBJ2-7
CSVELARREQYF
TGCAGCGTTGAACTGGCTAGAAGGGAGCAGTACTTC
>TRBV7-6|.|once|TRBJ1-5
CASSYGTANQPQHF
TGTGCCAGCAGCTATGGGACTGCGAATCAGCCCCAGCATTTT
>TRBV6-1|.|.|TRBJ1-5
CASIPPRGGNQPQHF
TGTGCCAGCATCCCCCCCAGGGGTGGCAATCAGCCCCAGCATTTT
>TRBV7-6|.|.|TRBJ2-7
CASSPSPSRRQALYEQYF
TGTGCCAGCAGCCCGTCCCCGTCTCGACGGCAGGCCCTCTACGAGCAGTACTTC
>TRBV6-6|.|.|TRBJ2-7
CASSYAGPTGYEQYF
TGTGCCAGCAGTTACGCGGGCCCGACAGGCTACGAGCAGTACTTC
>TRBV18|.|.|TRBJ2-1
CASSPDTSSYNEQFF
TGTGCCAGCTCACCGGACACGAGCTCCTACAATGAGCAGTTCTTC